Below, one T cell receptor beta chain is given with its context. The V gene's germline CDR1 is LGHDT and CDR2 YNNKEL (reference sequence). The CDR3 totals 15 residues. The V gene end was trimmed by 3 bases and the J gene end by 3 bases; junction bases not matched to a gene: 8. This entry comes from a study of blood T cell repertoires in COVID-19. Study-level information: Collection of acute and convalescent COVID-19 samples took place in the United States, Italy and Spain. T cells, B-cell-depleted T cells, or PBMCs supplied cDNA or gDNA.

In the original analysis: Amplified reference gene primers provided the basis for estimating nucleated cell counts. The method was immunoSEQ multiplex PCR; TCRdb's version includes in-frame clones alone and lacks a portion of them. The V and J calls and clone size were taken over from that table, and D and trimming were inferred from the DNA. The table lists approximately 200,000 clones, approximately 79% of them singletons. The receptor's source is a human donor in a cohort sampled during active COVID-19. The V and J genes are TRBV3-1 (or the pseudogene TRBV3-2) and TRBJ2-7; TRBD2 matches at 7 bases. Material for sequencing was peripheral blood. The CDR3 loop is CASSHLWEGLYEQYF. For the CDR3, the DNA is TGTGCCAGCAGCCATCTGTGGGAGGGCCTCTACGAGCAGTACTTC.